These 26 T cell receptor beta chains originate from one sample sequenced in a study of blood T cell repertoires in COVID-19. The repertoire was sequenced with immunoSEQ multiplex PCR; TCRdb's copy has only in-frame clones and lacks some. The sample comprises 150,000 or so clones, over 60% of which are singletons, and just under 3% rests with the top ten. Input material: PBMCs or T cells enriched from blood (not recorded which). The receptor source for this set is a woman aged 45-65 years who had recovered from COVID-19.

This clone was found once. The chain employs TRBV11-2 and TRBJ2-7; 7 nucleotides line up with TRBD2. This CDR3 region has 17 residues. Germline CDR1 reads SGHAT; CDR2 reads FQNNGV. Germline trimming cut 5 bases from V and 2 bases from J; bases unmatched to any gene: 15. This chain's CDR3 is CASSPSRTWSGAYEQYF. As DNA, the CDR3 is TGTGCCAGCAGCCCATCTCGTACTTGGAGCGGGGCCTACGAGCAGTACTTC.

As DNA, the CDR3 is TGTGCCAGCAGCCAACACCTAGGGGAGGACACCGGGGAGCTGTTTTTT. It is translated as CASSQHLGEDTGELFF. This chain uses TRBV14 with TRBJ2-2; weak D call: TRBD2 (6 bases). CDR1 is SGHDN and CDR2 is FVKESK in the germline V gene. V shed 2 bases and J shed 3 bases, with 13 bases lying between them. This CDR3 region has 16 residues.

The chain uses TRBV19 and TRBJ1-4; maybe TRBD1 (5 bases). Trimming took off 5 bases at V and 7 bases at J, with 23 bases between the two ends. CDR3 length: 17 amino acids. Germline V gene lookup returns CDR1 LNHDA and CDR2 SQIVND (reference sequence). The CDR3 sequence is CASSPGGGKGLSEKLFF. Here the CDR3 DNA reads TGTGCCAGTAGTCCCGGGGGGGGGAAGGGCCTGAGTGAAAAACTGTTTTTT.

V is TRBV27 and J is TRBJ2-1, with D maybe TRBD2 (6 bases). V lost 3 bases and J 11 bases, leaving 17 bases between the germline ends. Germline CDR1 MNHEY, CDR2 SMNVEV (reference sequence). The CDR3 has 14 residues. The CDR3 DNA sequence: TGTGCCAGCAGTTTCCGGACTACCCTAATGAAGCAGTTCTTC. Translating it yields CASSFRTTLMKQFF.

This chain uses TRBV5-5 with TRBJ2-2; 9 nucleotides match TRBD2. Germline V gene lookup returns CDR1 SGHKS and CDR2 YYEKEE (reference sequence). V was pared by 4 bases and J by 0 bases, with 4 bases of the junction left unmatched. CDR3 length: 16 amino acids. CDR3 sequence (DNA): TGTGCCAGCAGCCTACGACTAGCGGCGAACACCGGGGAGCTGTTTTTT. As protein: CASSLRLAANTGELFF.

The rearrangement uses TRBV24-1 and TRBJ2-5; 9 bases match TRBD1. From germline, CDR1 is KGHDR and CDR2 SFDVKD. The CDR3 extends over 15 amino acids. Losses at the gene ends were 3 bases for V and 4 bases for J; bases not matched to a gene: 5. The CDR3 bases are TGTGCCACCAGTGATGGGACAGGGAATAGAGAGACCCAGTACTTC. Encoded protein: CATSDGTGNRETQYF.

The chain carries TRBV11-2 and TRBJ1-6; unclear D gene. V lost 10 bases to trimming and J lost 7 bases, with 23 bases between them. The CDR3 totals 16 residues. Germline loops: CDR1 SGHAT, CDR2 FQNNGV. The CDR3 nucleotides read TGTGCCACCTCAACCAGGAGGAGCCTCTTGAATTCACCCCTCCACTTT. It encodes CATSTRRSLLNSPLHF.

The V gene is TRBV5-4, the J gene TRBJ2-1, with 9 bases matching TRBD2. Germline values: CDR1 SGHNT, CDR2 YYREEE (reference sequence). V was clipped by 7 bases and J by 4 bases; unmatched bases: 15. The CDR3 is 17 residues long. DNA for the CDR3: TGTGCCAGCCGAGCGCCGGGGCGGGAGGGCCCTTACAATGAGCAGTTCTTC. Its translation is CASRAPGREGPYNEQFF.

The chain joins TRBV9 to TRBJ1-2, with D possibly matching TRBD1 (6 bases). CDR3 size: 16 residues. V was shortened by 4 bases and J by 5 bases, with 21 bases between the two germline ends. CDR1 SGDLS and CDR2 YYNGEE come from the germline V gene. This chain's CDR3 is CASSPIGGAGAYGYTF. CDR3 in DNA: TGTGCCAGCAGCCCGATAGGGGGGGCAGGAGCATATGGCTACACCTTC.

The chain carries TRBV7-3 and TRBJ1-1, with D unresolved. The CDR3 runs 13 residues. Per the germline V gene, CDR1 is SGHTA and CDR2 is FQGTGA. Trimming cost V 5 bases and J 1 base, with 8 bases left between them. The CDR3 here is CASSTSGNTEAFF. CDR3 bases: TGTGCCAGCAGCACATCAGGGAACACTGAAGCTTTCTTT.

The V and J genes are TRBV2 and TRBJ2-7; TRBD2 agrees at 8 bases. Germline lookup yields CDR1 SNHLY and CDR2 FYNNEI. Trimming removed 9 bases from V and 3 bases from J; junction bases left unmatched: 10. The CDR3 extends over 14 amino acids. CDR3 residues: CASTEGLAGYEQYF. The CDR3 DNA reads TGTGCCAGTACAGAAGGACTAGCCGGCTACGAGCAGTACTTC.

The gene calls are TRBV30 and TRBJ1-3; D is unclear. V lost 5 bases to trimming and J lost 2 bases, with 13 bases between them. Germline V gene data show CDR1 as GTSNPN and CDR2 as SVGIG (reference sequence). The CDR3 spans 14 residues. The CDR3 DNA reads TGTGCCTGGGACAAAGGCGGGGCTGGAAACACCATATATTTT. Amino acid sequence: CAWDKGGAGNTIYF.

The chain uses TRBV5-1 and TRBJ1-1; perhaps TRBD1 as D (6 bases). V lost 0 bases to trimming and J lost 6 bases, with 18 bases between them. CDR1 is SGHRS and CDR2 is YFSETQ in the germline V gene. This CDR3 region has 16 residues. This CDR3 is CASSLAGGQSLSEAFF. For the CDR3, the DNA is TGCGCCAGCAGCTTGGCTGGGGGCCAAAGTTTGTCTGAAGCTTTCTTT. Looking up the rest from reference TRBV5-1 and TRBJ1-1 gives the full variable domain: KAGVTQTPRYLIKTRGQQVTLSCSPISGHRSVSWYQQTPGQGLQFLFEYFSETQRNKGNFPGRFSGRQFSNSRSEMNVSTLELGDSALYLCASSLAGGQSLSEAFFGQGTRLTVV.

The CDR3 DNA follows: TGTGCCAGCAGTAAGAGAGAGGGAGCTTTGGCCGATGAGCAGTTCTTC. Translated, it gives CASSKREGALADEQFF. V gene TRBV11-3 combines with J gene TRBJ2-1, with D maybe TRBD2 (5 bases). The V gene lost 6 bases and the J gene lost 8 bases, with 23 bases spanning the gap. The CDR3 runs to 16 residues. Germline V lookup: CDR1 SGHNT, CDR2 YENEEA.

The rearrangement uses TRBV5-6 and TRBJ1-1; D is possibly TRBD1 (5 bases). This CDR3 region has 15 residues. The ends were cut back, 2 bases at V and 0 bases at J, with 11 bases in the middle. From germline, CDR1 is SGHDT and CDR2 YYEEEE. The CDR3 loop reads CASSFNGGVNTEAFF. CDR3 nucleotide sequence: TGTGCCAGCAGCTTCAACGGAGGGGTGAACACTGAAGCTTTCTTT.

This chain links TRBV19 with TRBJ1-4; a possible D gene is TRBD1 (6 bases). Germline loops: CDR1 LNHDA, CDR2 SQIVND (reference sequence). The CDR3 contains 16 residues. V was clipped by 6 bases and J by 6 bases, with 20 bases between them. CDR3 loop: CASSREGGTADEKLFF. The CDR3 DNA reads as TGTGCCAGTAGCAGAGAGGGGGGGACGGCGGATGAAAAACTGTTTTTT.

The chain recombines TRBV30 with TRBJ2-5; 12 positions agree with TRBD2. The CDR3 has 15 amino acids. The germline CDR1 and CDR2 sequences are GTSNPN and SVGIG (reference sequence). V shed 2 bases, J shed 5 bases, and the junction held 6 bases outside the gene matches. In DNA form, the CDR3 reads TGTGCCTGGAGTCTCTCTAGCGGGGGGGCGGAGACCCAGTACTTC. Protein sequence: CAWSLSSGGAETQYF. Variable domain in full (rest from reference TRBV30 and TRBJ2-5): SQTIHQWPATLVQPVGSPLSLECTVEGTSNPNLYWYRQAAGRGLQLLFYSVGIGQISSEVPQNLSASRPQDRQFILSSKKLLLSDSGFYLCAWSLSSGGAETQYFGPGTRLLVL.

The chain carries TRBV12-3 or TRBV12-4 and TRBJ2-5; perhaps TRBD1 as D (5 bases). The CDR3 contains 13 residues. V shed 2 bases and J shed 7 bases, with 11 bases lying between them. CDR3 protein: CASSLQQVRTQYF. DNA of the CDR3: TGTGCCAGCAGTTTACAACAGGTGCGGACCCAGTACTTC.

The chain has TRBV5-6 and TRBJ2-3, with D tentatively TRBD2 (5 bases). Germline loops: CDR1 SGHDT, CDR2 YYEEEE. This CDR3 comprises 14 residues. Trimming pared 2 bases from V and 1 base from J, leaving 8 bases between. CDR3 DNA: TGTGCCAGCAGCTTTGACTATCGCACAGATACGCAGTATTTT. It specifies CASSFDYRTDTQYF.

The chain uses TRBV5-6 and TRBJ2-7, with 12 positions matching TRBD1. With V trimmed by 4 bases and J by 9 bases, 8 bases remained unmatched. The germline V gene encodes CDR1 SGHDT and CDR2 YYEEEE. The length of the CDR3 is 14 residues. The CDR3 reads CASSAGTGGFRQYF. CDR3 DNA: TGTGCCAGCAGCGCCGGGACAGGGGGCTTTAGGCAGTACTTC.

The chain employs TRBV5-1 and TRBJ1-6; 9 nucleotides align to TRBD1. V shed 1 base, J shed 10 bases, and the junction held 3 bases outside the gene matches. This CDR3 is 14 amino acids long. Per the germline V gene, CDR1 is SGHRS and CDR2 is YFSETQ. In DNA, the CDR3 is TGCGCCAGCAGCTTGAGGGACAGGGAATCACCCCTCCACTTT. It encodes CASSLRDRESPLHF.

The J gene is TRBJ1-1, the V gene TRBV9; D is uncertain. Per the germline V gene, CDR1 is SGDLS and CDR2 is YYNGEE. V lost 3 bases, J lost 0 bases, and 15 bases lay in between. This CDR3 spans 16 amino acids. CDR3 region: CASSANSLSMNTEAFF. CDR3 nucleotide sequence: TGTGCCAGCAGCGCAAACAGCCTATCTATGAACACTGAAGCTTTCTTT.

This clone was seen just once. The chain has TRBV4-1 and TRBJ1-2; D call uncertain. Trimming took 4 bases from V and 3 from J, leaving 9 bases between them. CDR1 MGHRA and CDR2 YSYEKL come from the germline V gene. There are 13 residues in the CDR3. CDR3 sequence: CASSPVVDYGYTF. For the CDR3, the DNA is TGCGCCAGCAGCCCAGTGGTGGACTATGGCTACACCTTC.

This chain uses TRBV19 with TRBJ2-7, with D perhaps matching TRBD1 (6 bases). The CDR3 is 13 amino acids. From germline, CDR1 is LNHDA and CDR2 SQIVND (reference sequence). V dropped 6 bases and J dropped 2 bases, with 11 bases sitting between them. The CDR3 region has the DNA TGTGCCAGTAGATCCAGGGGTGCCTACGAGCAGTACTTC. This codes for CASRSRGAYEQYF.

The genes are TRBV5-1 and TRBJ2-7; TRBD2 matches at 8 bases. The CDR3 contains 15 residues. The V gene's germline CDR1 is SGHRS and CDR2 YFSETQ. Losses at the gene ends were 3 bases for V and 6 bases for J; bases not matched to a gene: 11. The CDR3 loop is CASSSPGGAAGEQYF. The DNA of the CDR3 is TGCGCCAGCAGCTCTCCCGGGGGGGCCGCGGGCGAGCAGTACTTC.

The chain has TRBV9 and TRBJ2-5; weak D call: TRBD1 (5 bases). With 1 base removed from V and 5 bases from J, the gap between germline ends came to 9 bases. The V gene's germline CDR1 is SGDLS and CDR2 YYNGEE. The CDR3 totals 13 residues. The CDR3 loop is CASSVQGKETQYF. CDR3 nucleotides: TGTGCCAGCAGCGTACAGGGAAAGGAGACCCAGTACTTC.